Sequencing of this T cell receptor (beta chain) was carried out in a study of CD8+ T cells in alopecia areata. The overall study: At a dose of 5 to 10 mg twice daily, oral tofacitinib was given to treated patients.

Study outcomes and limitations: Patients displayed less clarity in TCR sharing than mice, a finding possibly related to HLA.

CDR3 length: 15 amino acids. V lost 6 bases to trimming and J lost 3 bases, with 14 bases between them. In germline, CDR1 is MNHNS, CDR2 SASEGT. Sequencing used cDNA as its template, made by extracting RNA and reverse transcribing it. Sequenced by immunoSEQ multiplex PCR; TCRdb stores in-frame clones only, minus some. Counted here are 75,000 to 100,000 clones, roughly 47% occurring once; the ten biggest clones make up about 0.79%. Lesional scalp punch biopsies and peripheral blood came from alopecia areata patients. The researchers isolated CD4+ and CD8+ T cells from PBMCs by sorting. Comments on this clone: The antigen is not known.

The chain combines TRBV6-1 with TRBJ2-2; D is possibly TRBD1 (6 bases). This TCR derives from a human donor with alopecia areata. Sequencing was performed on CD4+ T cells sorted from blood. CDR3 protein: CASRATGGHTGELFF. The CDR3 DNA is TGTGCCAGCAGGGCGACAGGCGGTCACACCGGGGAGCTGTTTTTT.